The rows below give T cell receptor beta chains drawn from one sample of a study of blood T cell repertoires in COVID-19. Sequencing was performed with immunoSEQ multiplex PCR; in TCRdb, only in-frame clones are kept and a portion is missing. Of about 350,000 clones listed, more than 85% are singletons. The sample was PBMCs or T cells enriched from blood (not recorded which). These receptors came from a woman aged 25 to 39 who had recovered from COVID-19. Both conserved end residues are part of each CDR3. A D gene is named only where the DNA matches it firmly. Size tells how often a clone was seen (once, few, many) or the class of an expanded clone, and some rows leave it out.

J | V | size | D | DNA | CDR3
TRBJ2-7 | TRBV7-8 | NA | NA | TGTGCCAGCAGCCGAGACTATGAGCAGTACTTC | CASSRDYEQYF
TRBJ1-2 | TRBV4-3 | NA | NA | TGCGCCAGCAGTCCCAACCCAGGGGATGGCTACACCTTC | CASSPNPGDGYTF
TRBJ1-5 | TRBV7-8 | NA | NA | TGTGCCAGCAGCTTAGGTTCAGTACAGCCCCAGCATTTT | CASSLGSVQPQHF
TRBJ1-5 | TRBV9 | NA | NA | TGTGCCAGCAGCGTAGACAGTGATCAGCCCCAGCATTTT | CASSVDSDQPQHF
TRBJ2-1 | TRBV5-6 | once | NA | TGTGCCAGCAGCCTCGGGACTTTCACCTACAATGAGCAGTTCTTC | CASSLGTFTYNEQFF
TRBJ1-1 | TRBV20-1 | NA | TRBD1 | TGCAGTGCTCGTGGACAGGGTGAAGCTTTCTTT | CSARGQGEAFF
TRBJ2-1 | TRBV6-4 | NA | TRBD2 | TGTGCCAGCAGTGAACTAGCGGGGGGCCCTATCGGGGAGCAGTTCTTC | CASSELAGGPIGEQFF
TRBJ1-2 | TRBV28 | once | TRBD1 | TGTGCCAGCAGTTTGGGGACAGGGGTTGGCTACACCTTC | CASSLGTGVGYTF
TRBJ2-1 | TRBV25-1 | NA | TRBD1 | TGTGCCAGCAGTGCTCCCGGGACAGCCGCTGGGAATGAGCAGTTCTTC | CASSAPGTAAGNEQFF
TRBJ1-4 | TRBV15 | NA | NA | TGTGCCACCAGCAGAGACCAGGGTTTAAGAGAAAAACTGTTTTTT | CATSRDQGLREKLFF
TRBJ2-1 | TRBV20-1 | NA | NA | TGCAGTGCTAGTATTCAGGGGGGATTCCCGGGCCTCAGCCCATGGGGCAATGAGCAGTTCTTC | CSASIQGGFPGLSPWGNEQFF
TRBJ1-3 | TRBV7-2 | NA | NA | TGTGCCAGCAGCTTAGCGGGCAGGGCTGGAAACACCATATATTTT | CASSLAGRAGNTIYF
TRBJ1-4 | TRBV7-9 | NA | NA | TGTGCCAGCAGCTCACGGGGGGCTGGGGAGTTCAGTTCGGAAAAACTGTTTTTT | CASSSRGAGEFSSEKLFF
TRBJ1-4 | TRBV6-4 | NA | NA | TGTGCCAAGGGAGGGGAAAAACTGTTTTTT | CAKGGEKLFF
TRBJ1-3 | TRBV27 | NA | NA | TGTGCCAGCAGTCCTCTGGGGCAGGGGAGCGGAAACACCATATATTTT | CASSPLGQGSGNTIYF
TRBJ1-2 | TRBV29-1 | NA | NA | TGCAGTGAGCGGACGTCGGATGGCTACACCTTC | CSERTSDGYTF
TRBJ2-2 | TRBV28 | NA | NA | TGTGCCAGCAGTCGGGGGACCGGGGAGCTGTTTTTT | CASSRGTGELFF
TRBJ2-1 | TRBV5-4 | few | NA | TGTGCCAGCACTTACGAACTCGGGGAGCAGTTCTTC | CASTYELGEQFF
TRBJ1-6 | TRBV28 | NA | TRBD1 | TGTGCCAGCAGTAAAACCGGGACAGTAGGATCACCCCTCCACTTT | CASSKTGTVGSPLHF
TRBJ1-4 | TRBV2 | NA | TRBD1 | TGTGCCAGCAGTGATCGTCGGGACAGGTTAAGGGAAAAACTGTTTTTT | CASSDRRDRLREKLFF
TRBJ1-5 | TRBV19 | NA | NA | TGTGCCAGTAGGACCCCACAGGGCCGGAGCAATCAGCCCCAGCATTTT | CASRTPQGRSNQPQHF
TRBJ2-2 | TRBV30 | NA | NA | TGTGCCTGGAGTGGAGGCGGGGACCCCCGTCCCGGGGAGCTGTTTTTT | CAWSGGGDPRPGELFF
TRBJ2-7 | TRBV7-2 | NA | NA | TGTGCCAGCAGGGGGAGCGGGACAAACTACGAGCAGTACTTC | CASRGSGTNYEQYF
TRBJ2-3 | TRBV18 | many | NA | TGTGCCAGCTCACCGCCTTTTGGTTCCAGTAGCACAGATACGCAGTATTTT | CASSPPFGSSSTDTQYF
TRBJ1-4 | TRBV6-1 | NA | NA | TGTGCCAGCAGTGAAAGGGGGGGCGCAACTAATGAAAAACTGTTTTTT | CASSERGGATNEKLFF
TRBJ2-1 | TRBV28 | NA | TRBD1 | TGTGCACCCACCCCCCCGGACAGGGAATACAATGAGCAGTTCTTC | CAPTPPDREYNEQFF
TRBJ1-4 | TRBV28 | NA | TRBD1 | TGTGCCAGCAGTTTTGGGGACAGGGGGCGGAATGAAAAACTGTTTTTT | CASSFGDRGRNEKLFF
TRBJ1-2 | TRBV6-2/TRBV6-3 | NA | TRBD1 | TGTGCCAGCAGCCGAGACAGGGGCCCCACCTTC | CASSRDRGPTF
TRBJ1-2 | TRBV6-5 | NA | NA | TGTGCCAGCAGAGACGGGGGGGTAGGTGGCTACACCTTC | CASRDGGVGGYTF
TRBJ1-1 | TRBV7-9 | NA | NA | TGTGCCAGCAGCTTAGTGGGTAGGGGGAGAAACACTGAAGCTTTCTTT | CASSLVGRGRNTEAFF
TRBJ1-5 | TRBV5-8 | NA | TRBD1 | TGTGCCAGCAGCTCCCACCCAGGGGGCGGCAATCAGCCCCAGCATTTT | CASSSHPGGGNQPQHF
TRBJ1-5 | TRBV12-5 | NA | NA | TGTGCTAGTGGTTTGGAACTCGGGGAGCCCCAGCATTTT | CASGLELGEPQHF
TRBJ1-4 | TRBV28 | NA | NA | TGTGCCACCCAAAATGAAAAACTGTTTTTT | CATQNEKLFF
TRBJ1-1 | TRBV29-1 | NA | NA | TGCAGCGCCCGAGACAGTGAAGCTTTCTTT | CSARDSEAFF